These 29 T cell receptor beta chains originate from one sample sequenced in a study of neurological immune-mediated disorders. TCRdb ran MiXCR on the 5' RACE reads and lists one entry per CDR3 protein. Altogether 36,000 or so distinct CDR3 sequences are present, 9% to 12% being singletons, with the ten largest covering roughly 6.6%. Source material: PBMCs. These receptors came from a woman between 25 and 40 years old with HTLV-1-associated myelopathy (HAM/TSP).

This clonotype was recorded many times. J is TRBJ1-2 and V is TRBV10-3; D is ambiguous. The CDR3 contains 12 residues. The germline V gene has CDR1 ENHRY and CDR2 SYGVKD. The V gene lost 2 bases and the J gene lost 8 bases, with 9 bases spanning the gap. The CDR3 region is CAISEGFEGYTF. The CDR3, as DNA: TGTGCCATCAGTGAGGGTTTTGAGGGCTACACCTTC.

Ten or more counts support this clonotype. The chain is built from TRBV20-1 and TRBJ1-1, with D unresolved. Germline V CDR1 and CDR2: DFQATT, SNEGSKA (reference sequence). V lost 0 bases and J 0 bases, leaving 8 bases between the germline ends. This CDR3 is 14 amino acids long. This chain's CDR3 is CSARDHSMNTEAFF. CDR3 in DNA: TGCAGTGCTAGAGATCATTCGATGAACACTGAAGCTTTCTTT.

This clonotype was counted ten times or more. The rearrangement joins TRBV10-3 to TRBJ2-2; D unresolved. The V gene lost 5 bases and the J gene lost 0 bases, with 13 bases spanning the gap. The CDR3 is 16 residues long. The germline V gene has CDR1 ENHRY and CDR2 SYGVKD. Here the CDR3 DNA reads TGTGCCATCAGTAACTCTAGAGGCTCGAACACCGGGGAGCTGTTTTTT. Protein product: CAISNSRGSNTGELFF.

This clonotype was seen at least ten times. V usage is TRBV5-6 and J usage is TRBJ2-4, with 7 bases aligning to TRBD1. Germline-derived CDR1 and CDR2 are SGHDT and YYEEEE. The CDR3 loop spans 17 amino acids. The V segment lost 4 bases and the J segment 2 bases; nucleotides outside the gene matches: 12. For the CDR3, the DNA is TGTGCCAGCAGCCGGAGAACGACAGGGAAGTCCAAAAACATTCAGTACTTC. As protein: CASSRRTTGKSKNIQYF.

This clonotype was picked up many times. J is TRBJ2-7 and V is TRBV6-6; D may be TRBD1 (6 bases). The CDR3 has 17 amino acids. CDR1 MNHNY and CDR2 SVGAGI come from the germline V gene (reference sequence). The V end lost 6 bases, the J end lost 5 bases, and 26 bases lay between the germline ends. The CDR3 nucleotides are TGTGCCAGCAGGCCCGGCGCCCGACAGGTTAACCTTCACGAGCAGTACTTC. Translating gives CASRPGARQVNLHEQYF.

This clonotype came up many times. The chain links TRBV5-1 to TRBJ1-2; D gene unclear. The CDR3 is 14 amino acids. V gave up 0 bases and J gave up 0 bases, with 6 bases separating them. The germline CDR1 and CDR2 sequences are SGHRS and YFSETQ. The CDR3 sequence: CASSLDGPNYGYTF. CDR3 DNA: TGCGCCAGCAGCTTGGACGGACCTAACTATGGCTACACCTTC.

This clonotype came up many times. The CDR3 protein is CSASTGQGISDTQYF. CDR3 nucleotide sequence: TGCAGTGCTAGTACGGGACAGGGAATTTCAGATACGCAGTATTTT. V and J are TRBV20-1 and TRBJ2-3, with 9 bases aligning to TRBD1. This CDR3 is 15 amino acids long. The germline V gene encodes CDR1 DFQATT and CDR2 SNEGSKA (reference sequence). The V gene end was trimmed by 3 bases and the J gene end by 4 bases; junction bases not matched to a gene: 8.

This clonotype was found many times. This chain uses TRBV12-3 or TRBV12-4 with TRBJ1-1; 9 positions match TRBD1. V was pared by 6 bases and J by 6 bases, with 2 bases of the junction left unmatched. The CDR3 consists of 12 residues. CDR3 nucleotides: TGTGCCAGCAGCCGGACAGGGGCTGAAGCTTTCTTT. It specifies CASSRTGAEAFF.

In this sample, this clonotype turned up many times. This chain joins TRBV6-5 and TRBJ2-7; no firm D call. This CDR3 has 16 residues. Trimming shortened V by 7 bases and J by 1 base, and 20 bases separated the two germline ends. The V gene's germline CDR1 is MNHEY and CDR2 SVGAGI. The CDR3 sequence: CASKADGTRASYEQYF. DNA for the CDR3: TGTGCCAGCAAAGCCGACGGCACCCGGGCTTCCTACGAGCAGTACTTC.

This clonotype was seen repeatedly, ten times or more. The chain is built from TRBV5-1 and TRBJ2-1, with a weak D call TRBD1 (5 bases). Per the germline V gene, CDR1 is SGHRS and CDR2 is YFSETQ. The CDR3 sequence is 15 residues long. Trimming removed 5 bases at V and 3 bases at J, with 15 bases between. The CDR3 DNA follows: TGCGCCAGCAGTTGGGCCAGCGACAGCTACAATGAGCAGTTCTTC. Protein product: CASSWASDSYNEQFF. The whole variable domain, filled in from reference TRBV5-1 and TRBJ2-1, reads KAGVTQTPRYLIKTRGQQVTLSCSPISGHRSVSWYQQTPGQGLQFLFEYFSETQRNKGNFPGRFSGRQFSNSRSEMNVSTLELGDSALYLCASSWASDSYNEQFFGPGTRLTVL.

In its sample, this clonotype was seen many times. V gene TRBV12-3 or TRBV12-4 combines with J gene TRBJ1-4; TRBD1 matches 7 bases. This CDR3 contains 14 residues. V shed 6 bases and J 4 bases; nucleotides not matched to a gene: 5. This CDR3 is CASSTGQLNEKLFF. CDR3 DNA: TGTGCCAGCAGCACGGGACAGCTTAATGAAAAACTGTTTTTT.

This clonotype was picked up many times. The rearrangement links TRBV5-1 to TRBJ1-2, with D perhaps matching TRBD1 (5 bases). The CDR3 is 17 residues long. Germline lookup yields CDR1 SGHRS and CDR2 YFSETQ. The V end was cut by 0 bases, the J end by 2 bases, with 17 bases between. DNA for the CDR3: TGCGCCAGCAGCTTGGGAGGAGACAGATTCCGAAACTATGGCTACACCTTC. Residues: CASSLGGDRFRNYGYTF.

About this clonotype: A read error may explain this, as a much larger clone is one base away. V is TRBV27 and J is TRBJ2-7, with unresolved D. CDR3 size: 12 residues. V dropped 2 bases and J dropped 6 bases, with 8 bases sitting between them. Germline CDR1 is MNHEY and CDR2 is SMNVEV (reference sequence). CDR3 coding DNA: TGTGCCAGCAGTTTAAAAGGGTTCGAGCAGTACTTC. It specifies CASSLKGFEQYF.

CDR3 nucleotides: TGTGCCAGCAGCCAACCCGGACAGGGAATTGCCGAGCAGTACTTC. Its protein product is CASSQPGQGIAEQYF. This chain connects TRBV3-1 to TRBJ2-7; TRBD1 agrees at 8 bases. CDR1 and CDR2 from the germline V gene are LGHDT and YNNKEL (reference sequence). The CDR3 totals 15 residues. V lost 2 bases and J lost 6; bases outside the gene matches: 9.

This clonotype was counted at least ten times. The rearrangement uses TRBV5-1 and TRBJ1-1; TRBD1 is a possible D gene (6 bases). Trimming removed 0 bases from V and 4 bases from J, with 10 bases in between. CDR1 and CDR2 (germline): SGHRS, YFSETQ. The length of the CDR3 is 14 residues. The CDR3 nucleotides read TGCGCCAGCAGCTTGGCCCAGGGGACCACTGAAGCTTTCTTT. Amino acids: CASSLAQGTTEAFF.

The sample holds many counts of this clonotype. This chain links TRBV5-1 with TRBJ2-7; the match to TRBD1 covers 9 bases. Trimming at V came to 0 bases and at J to 9 bases, leaving 13 bases not matched to a gene. The CDR3 contains 16 residues. From germline, CDR1 is SGHRS and CDR2 YFSETQ. The CDR3 protein is CASSLASGQGAFAQYF. DNA for the CDR3: TGCGCCAGCAGCTTGGCATCGGGACAGGGTGCGTTCGCGCAGTACTTC. Full variable domain (outside the CDR3, taken from reference TRBV5-1 and TRBJ2-7): KAGVTQTPRYLIKTRGQQVTLSCSPISGHRSVSWYQQTPGQGLQFLFEYFSETQRNKGNFPGRFSGRQFSNSRSEMNVSTLELGDSALYLCASSLASGQGAFAQYFGPGTRLTVT.

This sequence joins TRBV5-4 and TRBJ2-5; maybe TRBD2 (5 bases). The CDR3 contains 15 residues. Trimming shortened V by 0 bases and J by 2 bases, and 11 bases separated the two germline ends. Germline-derived CDR1 and CDR2 are SGHNT and YYREEE (reference sequence). CDR3 protein: CASSLDPREQETQYF. Here the CDR3 DNA reads TGTGCCAGCAGCTTGGACCCACGGGAACAAGAGACCCAGTACTTC.

This clonotype was observed at least ten times. V is TRBV20-1 and J is TRBJ2-1; D is undetermined. The CDR3 runs to 17 residues. Trimming pared 0 bases from V and 8 bases from J, leaving 23 bases between. Germline lookup yields CDR1 DFQATT and CDR2 SNEGSKA (reference sequence). The CDR3: CSARDPLNRNPWDEQFF. CDR3 in DNA: TGCAGTGCTAGAGACCCCTTAAACCGTAATCCATGGGATGAGCAGTTCTTC.

This clonotype was seen many times. This sequence joins TRBV5-1 and TRBJ1-1, with a tentative D call TRBD1 (6 bases). Trimming shortened V by 4 bases and J by 0 bases, and 13 bases separated the two germline ends. Germline-derived CDR1 and CDR2 are SGHRS and YFSETQ. The CDR3 covers 15 residues. The CDR3 reads CASSRRDTMNTEAFF. DNA of the CDR3: TGCGCCAGCAGCCGCCGGGACACCATGAACACTGAAGCTTTCTTT.

This clonotype was observed a few times. The chain employs TRBV20-1 and TRBJ1-2, with D possibly TRBD1 on 5 matching bases. V was shortened by 0 bases and J by 6 bases, with 14 bases between the two germline ends. This CDR3 comprises 14 residues. Germline assignment: CDR1 DFQATT and CDR2 SNEGSKA (reference sequence). The CDR3 region has the DNA TGCAGTGCTAGAGATCATGGGGGTCGGGATGGCTACACCTTC. Translating it yields CSARDHGGRDGYTF.

This clonotype has at least ten counts. The chain carries TRBV2 and TRBJ2-7, with 9 positions matching TRBD1. The CDR3 is 13 amino acids. The V gene end was trimmed by 6 bases and the J gene end by 5 bases; junction bases not matched to a gene: 5. Germline-derived CDR1 and CDR2 are SNHLY and FYNNEI. The CDR3 spells CASRGDRVHEQYF. DNA of the CDR3: TGTGCCAGCAGAGGGGACAGGGTCCACGAGCAGTACTTC.

This clonotype was picked up many times. The chain recombines TRBV5-1 with TRBJ1-6; a possible D gene is TRBD1 (6 bases). The CDR3 length is 16 residues. The V end lost 4 bases, the J end lost 5 bases, and 16 bases lay between the germline ends. Germline V gives CDR1 SGHRS, CDR2 YFSETQ. CDR3 amino acids: CASSQGTTNNNSPLHF. In nucleotides, the CDR3 is TGCGCCAGCAGCCAGGGGACAACAAATAATAATTCACCCCTCCACTTT.

This clonotype was recorded a few times. The CDR3 nucleotides are TGCAGTGCTAGAGAACGGGGAGTTAGTTTCGATACGCAGTATTTT. Translating gives CSARERGVSFDTQYF. This chain joins TRBV20-1 and TRBJ2-3, with D possibly TRBD2 on 5 matching bases. The length of the CDR3 is 15 residues. Per the germline V gene, CDR1 is DFQATT and CDR2 is SNEGSKA (reference sequence). The V end lost 0 bases, the J end lost 6 bases, and 16 bases lay between the germline ends.

This clonotype was seen at least ten times. V gene TRBV18 combines with J gene TRBJ1-1; D not certain. This CDR3 contains 14 residues. The germline V gene encodes CDR1 KGHSH and CDR2 LQKENI. Trimming removed 0 bases from V and 0 bases from J, with 5 bases in between. The CDR3 DNA sequence: TGTGCCAGCTCACCACCATCCATGAACACTGAAGCTTTCTTT. This sequence encodes CASSPPSMNTEAFF.

V gene TRBV18 combines with J gene TRBJ2-7; 9 positions agree with TRBD1. Trimming removed 2 bases from V and 6 bases from J; junction bases left unmatched: 8. Germline V lookup: CDR1 KGHSH, CDR2 LQKENI. The CDR3 is 15 amino acids. CDR3 sequence reads: CASSPTGQGEGEQYF. The CDR3 DNA reads as TGTGCCAGCTCACCAACGGGACAGGGAGAAGGCGAGCAGTACTTC. Full variable domain (missing parts from reference TRBV18 and TRBJ2-7): NAGVMQNPRHLVRRRGQEARLRCSPMKGHSHVYWYRQLPEEGLKFMVYLQKENIIDESGMPKERFSAEFPKEGPSILRIQQVVRGDSAAYFCASSPTGQGEGEQYFGPGTRLTVT.

This clonotype has ten or more counts. The chain couples TRBV20-1 to TRBJ2-1, with D uncertain. V lost 5 bases and J 0 bases, leaving 8 bases between the germline ends. CDR1 is DFQATT, CDR2 SNEGSKA, per germline (reference sequence). The CDR3 is made up of 13 amino acids. CDR3 loop: CSAVPSSYNEQFF. CDR3 DNA sequence: TGCAGTGCTGTCCCAAGCTCCTACAATGAGCAGTTCTTC.

This chain uses TRBV7-2 with TRBJ1-5, with unresolved D. Looked up from germline, CDR1 is SGHTA and CDR2 is FQGNSA. Between the trimmed V and J ends, which lost 5 bases and 11 bases, there was a span of 19 bases. The CDR3 consists of 14 residues. In DNA, the CDR3 is TGTGCCAGCAGCCAAACCTCCTGGGAGAAGACCCAGCATTTT. This codes for CASSQTSWEKTQHF.

In this sample, this clonotype turned up many times. The chain uses TRBV10-3 and TRBJ2-7; D uncertain. The CDR3 is 14 residues long. In germline, CDR1 is ENHRY, CDR2 SYGVKD. V was trimmed by 3 bases and J by 1 base, leaving 10 bases between them. The CDR3 here is CAISDPPSSYEQYF. Written as DNA, the CDR3 is TGTGCCATCAGTGACCCCCCCAGTTCCTACGAGCAGTACTTC.

This clonotype has at least ten counts. The chain recombines TRBV20-1 with TRBJ2-3; 14 bases are a match to TRBD2. There are 14 residues in the CDR3. The germline V gene has CDR1 DFQATT and CDR2 SNEGSKA (reference sequence). This CDR3 is CAGTSGGIVDTQYF. CDR3 bases: TGCGCAGGGACTAGCGGGGGAATAGTAGATACGCAGTATTTT.